Listed below are T cell receptor beta chains from one sample, sequenced in a study of control samples from healthy donors and cancer patients. Produced via immunoSEQ multiplex PCR; TCRdb's table is partial and in-frame only. The sample yields 100,000 to 150,000 clones, around nine tenths seen once. The sequenced sample consisted of blood. These TCRs come from a middle-aged man in good health. The CDR3 runs from the conserved cysteine through the conserved F or W. The D gene is left open where the match is weak. Not every row has a clone size; where given, it reads once, few, many or a size class.

>TRBJ1-1|TRBV5-1|16|NA|TRBD1
TGCGCCAGCAGCTTGGCGGACAGGGTAAGGAACACTGAAGCTTTCTTT
CASSLADRVRNTEAFF
>TRBJ1-1|TRBV20-1|11|few|TRBD1
TGCAGTGCTAGACCGGGACAGGAAGCTTTCTTT
CSARPGQEAFF
>TRBJ1-2|TRBV10-2|14|NA|NA
TGCGCCAGCAGTGAGTCGCGAGGGAACTATGGCTACACCTTC
CASSESRGNYGYTF
>TRBJ2-4|TRBV11-3|16|NA|TRBD2
TGTGCCAGCAGCTTAGGCTCTAGCGGGAAACTAAACATTCAGTACTTC
CASSLGSSGKLNIQYF
>TRBJ2-2|TRBV7-9|14|NA|NA
TGTGCCAGCAGCTTGGGGGGGAACACCGGGGAGCTGTTTTTT
CASSLGGNTGELFF
>TRBJ1-5|TRBV24-1|15|NA|NA
TGTGCCACCAGTGACACGGGCGTCGGCGGTCAGCCCCAGCATTTT
CATSDTGVGGQPQHF
>TRBJ1-5|TRBV6-1|13|NA|NA
TGTGCCAGCAGTGAATGGGCCAATCAGCCCCAGCATTTT
CASSEWANQPQHF
>TRBJ1-1|TRBV2|13|NA|TRBD1
TGTGCCAGGGGGACAGGGAGGGGCACTGAAGCTTTCTTT
CARGTGRGTEAFF
>TRBJ2-7|TRBV7-9|15|once|NA
TGTGCCAGCAGCCCTGGTACGGGGTTAACCTACGAGCAGTACTTC
CASSPGTGLTYEQYF
>TRBJ2-2|TRBV6-5|15|NA|NA
TGTGCCAGCAGTTCCTATGGGGGGAACACCGGGGAGCTGTTTTTT
CASSSYGGNTGELFF
>TRBJ1-5|TRBV24-1|13|NA|NA
TGTGCCACCAGTGATGTAGCGTATCAGCCCCAGCATTTT
CATSDVAYQPQHF
>TRBJ1-1|TRBV6-2/TRBV6-3|12|NA|NA
TGTGCCAGCAGTAAACAGAACACTGAAGCTTTCTTT
CASSKQNTEAFF
>TRBJ2-7|TRBV7-2|16|once|TRBD1
TGTGCCAGCAGCTTACGCGTGGGACAGGGGGCGCGGGAGCAGTACTTC
CASSLRVGQGAREQYF
>TRBJ2-3|TRBV7-6|17|NA|TRBD1
TGTGCCAGCAGCCCTAAATACAGGGGGCAGAGGACAGATACGCAGTATTTT
CASSPKYRGQRTDTQYF
>TRBJ1-4|TRBV11-2|15|NA|NA
TGTGCCAGCAGTACCCCTCGGGGAACTAATGAAAAACTGTTTTTT
CASSTPRGTNEKLFF
>TRBJ2-5|TRBV4-3|14|NA|NA
TGCGCCAGCAGCCTGGGGGCGAACCAAGAGACCCAGTACTTC
CASSLGANQETQYF
>TRBJ1-1|TRBV5-8|15|NA|NA
TGTGCCAGCAGCTTGGAGGGCAGTTTGAACACTGAAGCTTTCTTT
CASSLEGSLNTEAFF
>TRBJ2-3|TRBV9|16|NA|NA
TGTGCCAGCAGCTTCTCGGGACATCGGGGGGCAGATACGCAGTATTTT
CASSFSGHRGADTQYF
>TRBJ2-7|TRBV6-2/TRBV6-3|13|NA|NA
TGTGCCAGCAGCCATGGTGCTTCCTACGAGCAGTACTTC
CASSHGASYEQYF
>TRBJ2-7|TRBV4-1|17|NA|TRBD2
TGCGCCAGCAGCCAAGGGCTAGCGGGGGGGCTTTCTTTCGAGCAGTACTTC
CASSQGLAGGLSFEQYF
>TRBJ2-5|TRBV7-8|14|NA|NA
TGTGCCAGCAGCCGAGCCCAGCTCCAGGAGACCCAGTACTTC
CASSRAQLQETQYF
>TRBJ1-5|TRBV2|19|NA|TRBD1
TGTGCCAGCAGCCACAAACTGACAGGGCCGAAATATAGCAATCAGCCCCAGCATTTT
CASSHKLTGPKYSNQPQHF
>TRBJ1-5|TRBV4-2|17|few|NA
TGTGCCAGCAGGCCCTCAGAGGATCCGGCGGGGCAGCGGCCCCAGCATTTT
CASRPSEDPAGQRPQHF
>TRBJ2-3|TRBV4-3|15|NA|NA
TGCGCCAGCAGCCAAGATGTAGCGCGGGGAGATACGCAGTATTTT
CASSQDVARGDTQYF
>TRBJ2-3|TRBV18|16|NA|NA
TGTGCCAGCTCACCACGGGCGGCTCCCGGGCTAGATACGCAGTATTTT
CASSPRAAPGLDTQYF
>TRBJ2-7|TRBV7-9|15|few|TRBD1
TGTGCCAGCAGCTTACCGGGACAGGGGGTTTACGAGCAGTACTTC
CASSLPGQGVYEQYF
>TRBJ2-7|TRBV11-3|16|NA|NA
TGTGCCAGCAGCCCAAGAAGAGGACAGACCCCCTACGAGCAGTACTTC
CASSPRRGQTPYEQYF
>TRBJ2-2|TRBV27|15|NA|TRBD1
TGTGCCAGCAGTTCCAGGGGGCGCCGGACCGGGGAGCTGTTTTTT
CASSSRGRRTGELFF
>TRBJ2-5|TRBV29-1|16|NA|TRBD1
TGCAGCGTCCTATCCTGGGGTAGGGGGCGCGGGGAGACCCAGTACTTC
CSVLSWGRGRGETQYF
>TRBJ2-1|TRBV29-1|14|NA|NA
TGCAGCGTTGAACTACATAGTAGGTTCAATGAGCAGTTCTTC
CSVELHSRFNEQFF
>TRBJ2-1|TRBV3-1/TRBV3-2|17|NA|NA
TGTGCCAGCAGCCAGAGAAGGGGCCAGTATCGTCGGAATGAGCAGTTCTTC
CASSQRRGQYRRNEQFF
>TRBJ1-4|TRBV18|13|NA|NA
TGTGCCAGCTCACCCGGGCTTAATGAAAAACTGTTTTTT
CASSPGLNEKLFF
>TRBJ2-4|TRBV19|15|NA|NA
TGTGCCAGTAGTATTGGGCAGGGAGCCAAAAACATTCAGTACTTC
CASSIGQGAKNIQYF
>TRBJ1-1|TRBV2|16|NA|NA
TGTGCCAGCAGTGAAGCGCTTCGAGGGGCGAACACTGAAGCTTTCTTT
CASSEALRGANTEAFF
>TRBJ2-5|TRBV9|16|once|TRBD2
TGTGCCAGCAGCGACGGAGCGGGGGGTTACCAAGAGACCCAGTACTTC
CASSDGAGGYQETQYF
>TRBJ1-2|TRBV11-3|13|NA|NA
TGTGCCAGCAGCTTAGTGGGTGCCTATGGCTACACCTTC
CASSLVGAYGYTF
>TRBJ1-1|TRBV9|15|NA|TRBD1
TGTGCCAGCAGCGCCCCGGGGACAGGGAGAGGTGAAGCTTTCTTT
CASSAPGTGRGEAFF
>TRBJ2-5|TRBV5-1|14|NA|NA
TGCGCCAGCAGCTTGGTTGCTCCACGGGAGACCCAGTACTTC
CASSLVAPRETQYF
>TRBJ2-3|TRBV18|17|NA|TRBD2
TGTGCCAGCTCACCAACTCCGCGGGGGGGCGTCACAGATACGCAGTATTTT
CASSPTPRGGVTDTQYF
>TRBJ2-3|TRBV12-2|10|NA|NA
TGTGCAAGTCGCGAGCAACCGCAGTATTTT
CASREQPQYF
>TRBJ1-1|TRBV7-9|14|NA|NA
TGTGCCAGCAGCCCCCCCGGTGTGAGGACTGAAGCTTTCTTT
CASSPPGVRTEAFF
>TRBJ1-5|TRBV11-2|13|NA|NA
TGTGCCAGCAGCCCAGATAGCAATCAGCCCCAGCATTTT
CASSPDSNQPQHF
>TRBJ2-1|TRBV5-1|14|few|NA
TGCGCCAGCACCACCCGGACCGGTAGTGAAGAGCAGTTCTTC
CASTTRTGSEEQFF
>TRBJ2-2|TRBV2|16|few|TRBD1
TGTGCCAGCAGTGCTAGTAGAGGGACAGCTACCGGGGAGCTGTTTTTT
CASSASRGTATGELFF
>TRBJ1-2|TRBV2|16|NA|TRBD1
TGTGCCAGCAGGCACGCCGGGACAGGCGTAAACTATGGCTACACCTTC
CASRHAGTGVNYGYTF
>TRBJ1-3|TRBV7-9|16|NA|TRBD1
TGTGCCAGCAGCTTAGTGACAGGGCAGTCTGGAAACACCATATATTTT
CASSLVTGQSGNTIYF
>TRBJ1-2|TRBV11-3|14|NA|TRBD1
TGTGCCAGCAGCCCGGGGACAGGGGGCTATGGCTACACCTTC
CASSPGTGGYGYTF
>TRBJ2-7|TRBV4-3|14|once|NA
TGCGCCAGCAGCCAAGATGGAGTAGCCTACGAGCAGTACTTC
CASSQDGVAYEQYF
>TRBJ1-1|TRBV7-2|15|few|NA
TGTGCCAGCAGCTCAGAGGGGGGTATGAACACTGAAGCTTTCTTT
CASSSEGGMNTEAFF
>TRBJ1-6|TRBV5-1|15|NA|NA
TGCGCCAGCACCTCGACTGGGGGTATTAATTCACCCCTCCACTTT
CASTSTGGINSPLHF
>TRBJ1-1|TRBV7-3|13|NA|NA
TGTGCCAGCAGGTTAACGGGGGGCACTGAAGCTTTCTTT
CASRLTGGTEAFF
>TRBJ1-3|TRBV30|15|NA|NA
TGTGCCTGGAGCGGGACCAGGGCGGGCGGAAACACCATATATTTT
CAWSGTRAGGNTIYF
>TRBJ1-2|TRBV7-2|14|NA|NA
TGTGCCAGCAGCTTAGTAGGGGCGGCCTATGGCTACACCTTC
CASSLVGAAYGYTF
>TRBJ2-5|TRBV25-1|15|NA|TRBD1
TGTGCCAGCAAGGCCAGGGGGCCTATCCAAGAGACCCAGTACTTC
CASKARGPIQETQYF